Shown below are 19 T cell receptor beta chains from a single sample sequenced in a study of cytotoxic CD8 clonotypes in ibrutinib-treated CLL. Method: immunoSEQ multiplex PCR; TCRdb's copy keeps in-frame clones and lacks some. The table shows approximately 150,000 clones, with around 80% occurring only once. The material sequenced was PBMCs, taken after 24 months of ibrutinib treatment. These receptors were collected from a human donor with chronic lymphocytic leukemia.

The CDR3 coding sequence is TGTGCCAGCACCACCCGGGGGGGCATCTCCTACGAGCAGTACTTC. Translated: CASTTRGGISYEQYF. This sequence joins TRBV7-7 and TRBJ2-7; 8 bases fit TRBD2. Germline CDR1 and CDR2: SSHAT and FNYEAQ (reference sequence). Trimming took 7 bases from V and 0 from J; bases not matched to a gene: 8. CDR3 length: 15 residues.

J is TRBJ2-2 and V is TRBV7-3; 7 nucleotides line up with TRBD2. The junction had 6 bases not matched to a gene; V was cut back by 7 bases and J by 1 base. The CDR3 length is 15 residues. CDR1 SGHTA and CDR2 FQGTGA come from the germline V gene. In DNA, the CDR3 is TGTGCCAGCAAGAAAGGACTAGGGAACACCGGGGAGCTGTTTTTT. It yields the protein CASKKGLGNTGELFF.

CDR3 region: CASSRTDSGNQPQHF. The CDR3 nucleotides read TGTGCCAGCAGCAGAACAGATTCTGGCAATCAGCCCCAGCATTTT. The chain links TRBV11-2 to TRBJ1-5; D not resolved. Trimming stripped 5 bases from V and 2 bases from J, with 13 bases between. Germline CDR1 SGHAT, CDR2 FQNNGV. CDR3 length: 15 amino acids.

The genes are TRBV14 and TRBJ2-1; D possibly corresponds to TRBD2 (5 bases). Germline V lookup: CDR1 SGHDN, CDR2 FVKESK. V lost 0 bases, J lost 6 bases, and 21 bases lay in between. This CDR3 region has 18 residues. The CDR3 sequence: CASSQERSGSLAGNEQFF. CDR3 nucleotide sequence: TGTGCCAGCAGCCAAGAGCGTTCGGGCAGCCTAGCCGGCAATGAGCAGTTCTTC.

This chain joins TRBV15 and TRBJ1-1; D not certain. With 4 bases removed from V and 1 base from J, the gap between germline ends came to 4 bases. The CDR3 extends over 12 amino acids. Germline values: CDR1 LNHNV, CDR2 YYDKDF (reference sequence). The CDR3 DNA reads as TGTGCCACCAGCACCGGGAACACTGAAGCTTTCTTT. Translating it yields CATSTGNTEAFF.

J is TRBJ1-2 and V is TRBV7-2, with D possibly TRBD1 on 5 matching bases. In germline, CDR1 is SGHTA, CDR2 FQGNSA. This CDR3 is built from 15 residues. V shed 1 base and J shed 0 bases, with 9 bases lying between them. The CDR3 region has the DNA TGTGCCAGCAGCTTAGATCGGGGGGCTAACTATGGCTACACCTTC. Protein product: CASSLDRGANYGYTF.

V and J are TRBV5-1 and TRBJ1-2; tentatively, D is TRBD1 (5 bases). CDR1 is SGHRS and CDR2 is YFSETQ in the germline V gene. V dropped 0 bases and J dropped 8 bases, with 11 bases sitting between them. The length of the CDR3 is 13 residues. In DNA, the CDR3 is TGCGCCAGCAGCTTGGACCAGGGAGGGGGCTACACCTTC. Translation: CASSLDQGGGYTF.

The chain is built from TRBV7-2 and TRBJ2-1; TRBD1 or TRBD2 may be the D gene (6 bases each). CDR1 is SGHTA, CDR2 FQGNSA, per germline. This CDR3 has 16 amino acids. With 5 bases removed from V and 6 bases from J, the gap between germline ends came to 20 bases. This chain's CDR3 is CASSPTGGAGINEQFF. The CDR3 DNA sequence: TGTGCCAGCAGCCCCACCGGGGGCGCGGGGATCAATGAGCAGTTCTTC.

This clone was seen ten or more times. V and J are TRBV7-9 and TRBJ2-2, with 9 nucleotides matching TRBD2. Germline trimming cut 5 bases from V and 4 bases from J; bases unmatched to any gene: 11. The germline gives CDR1 SEHNR, CDR2 FQNEAQ (reference sequence). CDR3 length equals 17 residues. CDR3 amino acids: CASSLVGLAGFTGELFF. In DNA, the CDR3 is TGTGCCAGCAGCCTAGTAGGGCTAGCGGGATTCACCGGGGAGCTGTTTTTT.

The V and J genes are TRBV7-9 and TRBJ1-2, with 11 bases lining up with TRBD1. The CDR3 runs 17 residues. V was pared by 5 bases and J by 7 bases, with 15 bases of the junction left unmatched. Germline CDR1 and CDR2: SEHNR and FQNEAQ (reference sequence). The CDR3 is CASSPHPRGQGVSGYTF. In DNA, the CDR3 is TGTGCCAGCAGCCCACACCCCCGGGGACAGGGGGTTAGTGGCTACACCTTC. The full variable domain, in which reference TRBV7-9 and TRBJ1-2 provide the parts outside the CDR3, is DTGVSQNPRHKITKRGQNVTFRCDPISEHNRLYWYRQTLGQGPEFLTYFQNEAQLEKSRLLSDRFSAERPKGSFSTLEIQRTEQGDSAMYLCASSPHPRGQGVSGYTFGSGTRLTVV.

The chain carries TRBV10-2 and TRBJ2-2; D is unclear. V lost 8 bases and J lost 4, with 11 bases in between. The length of the CDR3 is 13 residues. Germline CDR1 is WSHSY and CDR2 is SAAADI. CDR3 coding DNA: TGCGCCAGCGGGATGAGACCCACCGGGGAGCTGTTTTTT. It yields the protein CASGMRPTGELFF.

The chain carries TRBV7-8 and TRBJ2-1; D is perhaps TRBD1 (7 bases). V was cut by 7 bases and J by 8 bases, with 24 bases left in between. The CDR3 is 16 residues long. CDR1 is SGHVS and CDR2 is FQNEAQ in the germline V gene. As DNA, the CDR3 is TGTGCCAGCACCCCCGGCGGGACAGCCAAGAGCGATGAGCAGTTCTTC. Translation gives CASTPGGTAKSDEQFF.

This chain uses TRBV6-5 with TRBJ2-1; tentatively, D is TRBD2 (5 bases). The CDR3 consists of 15 residues. V was shortened by 4 bases and J by 5 bases, with 15 bases between the two germline ends. CDR1 and CDR2 (germline): MNHEY, SVGAGI. The CDR3 reads CASSSRGSSNNEQFF. DNA of the CDR3: TGTGCCAGCAGTTCTCGAGGGAGTAGCAACAATGAGCAGTTCTTC.

The V call is TRBV5-1, the J call TRBJ2-5; possibly TRBD1 for D (6 bases). The CDR3 runs to 15 residues. V lost 0 bases and J lost 0, with 9 bases in between. CDR1 and CDR2 (germline): SGHRS, YFSETQ. The CDR3 region has the DNA TGCGCCAGCAGCTTGGGGGGGCCCAACCAAGAGACCCAGTACTTC. Translated: CASSLGGPNQETQYF. Full variable domain (outside the CDR3, taken from reference TRBV5-1 and TRBJ2-5): KAGVTQTPRYLIKTRGQQVTLSCSPISGHRSVSWYQQTPGQGLQFLFEYFSETQRNKGNFPGRFSGRQFSNSRSEMNVSTLELGDSALYLCASSLGGPNQETQYFGPGTRLLVL.

This sequence joins TRBV10-2 and TRBJ2-7; 9 nucleotides line up with TRBD2. The germline CDR1 and CDR2 sequences are WSHSY and SAAADI. V gave up 7 bases and J gave up 3 bases; unmatched junction bases: 7. CDR3 length: 14 amino acids. CDR3 in amino acids: CASTPVTSGYEQYF. CDR3 in DNA: TGCGCCAGCACCCCCGTGACTAGCGGCTACGAGCAGTACTTC.

V gene TRBV18 combines with J gene TRBJ2-5; D perhaps matches TRBD2 (5 bases). Trimming cost V 8 bases and J 1 base, with 11 bases left between them. Per the germline V gene, CDR1 is KGHSH and CDR2 is LQKENI. The CDR3 has 13 amino acids. CDR3: CASTERVQETQYF. The CDR3 DNA follows: TGTGCCAGCACGGAGAGGGTCCAAGAGACCCAGTACTTC.

This clone was detected once. This chain links TRBV4-1 with TRBJ2-7, with D perhaps assigned TRBD1 or TRBD2 (5 bases each). Germline-derived CDR1 and CDR2 are MGHRA and YSYEKL. Trimming left V 0 bases short and J 3 bases short, with 15 bases between. There are 16 residues in the CDR3. DNA for the CDR3: TGCGCCAGCAGCCAAGATACCGGGACGTCTGTCTACGAGCAGTACTTC. Amino acid sequence: CASSQDTGTSVYEQYF.

V usage is TRBV6-5 and J usage is TRBJ1-2; tentative D call: TRBD1 (5 bases). The V and J ends lost 2 bases and 6 bases respectively, with 10 bases between them. Germline CDR1 is MNHEY and CDR2 is SVGAGI. CDR3 length equals 13 residues. The CDR3 sequence: CASSYGGAHGYTF. The CDR3 DNA reads as TGTGCCAGCAGTTACGGAGGGGCCCATGGCTACACCTTC.

As DNA, the CDR3 is TGTGCCAGTAGTCCGAGGTGGGGAAGCTCCTACAATGAGCAGTTCTTC. Translating gives CASSPRWGSSYNEQFF. V gene TRBV19 combines with J gene TRBJ2-1, with D uncertain. V lost 5 bases and J 0 bases, leaving 14 bases between the germline ends. The V gene's germline CDR1 is LNHDA and CDR2 SQIVND (reference sequence). The CDR3 runs to 16 residues.